One and the same sample provided the 18 T cell receptor beta chains below, sequenced in a study of cytomegalovirus exposure and HLA in healthy donors. PCR amplification relied on 60 Vbeta primers (plus 13 Jbeta primers). Sequenced by immunoSEQ multiplex PCR; TCRdb stores in-frame clones only, minus some. The sample holds about 180,000 clones, around four fifths seen once. The specimen sequenced was PBMCs. Every receptor here comes from a man between 18 and 35 years old in good health and CMV-seronegative.

The chain carries TRBV7-8 and TRBJ1-1; no clear D. The CDR3 contains 12 residues. The germline V gene has CDR1 SGHVS and CDR2 FQNEAQ. The germline V and J ends were trimmed by 8 bases and 4 bases, with 11 bases remaining between them. Here the CDR3 DNA reads TGTGCCAGCTTTGAGATTACCACTGAAGCTTTCTTT. Amino acid sequence: CASFEITTEAFF. Based on the CDR3 plus reference TRBV7-8 and TRBJ1-1, the full variable domain is GAGVSQSPRYKVAKRGQDVALRCDPISGHVSLFWYQQALGQGPEFLTYFQNEAQLDKSGLPSDRFFAERPEGSVSTLKIQRTQQEDSAVYLCASFEITTEAFFGQGTRLTVV.

The gene calls are TRBV6-1 and TRBJ1-6; D is perhaps TRBD1 (5 bases). This CDR3 region has 14 residues. V lost 6 bases and J 4 bases, leaving 10 bases between the germline ends. Germline V gives CDR1 MNHNS, CDR2 SASEGT. The CDR3 DNA reads TGTGCCAGCAGATATGGGGCTTATAATTCACCCCTCCACTTT. It codes for CASRYGAYNSPLHF.

The chain recombines TRBV7-2 with TRBJ2-7, with 9 bases aligning to TRBD2. Germline V gene data show CDR1 as SGHTA and CDR2 as FQGNSA. Trimming took 5 bases from V and 1 from J; bases not matched to a gene: 6. This CDR3 has 15 residues. The CDR3 nucleotides are TGTGCCAGCAGCATCCGGACTAGCGCGTCCTACGAGCAGTACTTC. Encoded protein: CASSIRTSASYEQYF. Looking up the rest from reference TRBV7-2 and TRBJ2-7 gives the full variable domain: GAGVSQSPSNKVTEKGKDVELRCDPISGHTALYWYRQSLGQGLEFLIYFQGNSAPDKSGLPSDRFSAERTGGSVSTLTIQRTQQEDSAVYLCASSIRTSASYEQYFGPGTRLTVT.

The J gene is TRBJ2-2, the V gene TRBV4-3; the match to TRBD2 covers 7 bases. The V segment lost 1 base and the J segment 6 bases; nucleotides outside the gene matches: 2. This CDR3 comprises 14 residues. Germline V gene data show CDR1 as LGHNA and CDR2 as YSLEER. CDR3 nucleotides: TGCGCCAGCAGCCAAGTGGGGGGGGCCGGGGAGCTGTTTTTT. It encodes CASSQVGGAGELFF.

This clone has just a few counts. The chain employs TRBV7-2 and TRBJ2-1; 11 nucleotides match TRBD2. V shed 5 bases and J 4 bases; nucleotides not matched to a gene: 7. Germline V lookup: CDR1 SGHTA, CDR2 FQGNSA. This CDR3 has 16 residues. The CDR3 DNA reads as TGTGCCAGCAGCCCCCCGAGGACTAGCGGGTACAATGAGCAGTTCTTC. The encoded protein is CASSPPRTSGYNEQFF.

The chain has TRBV13 and TRBJ1-2, with 8 nucleotides matching TRBD1. The trim removed 3 bases at V and 8 bases at J, leaving 5 bases unmatched. CDR3 length equals 13 residues. CDR1 is PRHDT, CDR2 FYEKMQ, per germline (reference sequence). In nucleotides, the CDR3 is TGTGCCAGCAGCTTTGACAGGGGAGGAGGCTACACCTTC. This sequence encodes CASSFDRGGGYTF.

J is TRBJ1-2 and V is TRBV2; D gene ambiguous. The CDR3 runs to 15 residues. Germline-derived CDR1 and CDR2 are SNHLY and FYNNEI. V lost 6 bases, J lost 0 bases, and 14 bases lay in between. The DNA of the CDR3 is TGTGCCAGCAGGGAGGGAGGTGCAGCTAACTATGGCTACACCTTC. Translating it yields CASREGGAANYGYTF.

The chain is built from TRBV4-3 and TRBJ2-1, with a tentative D call TRBD2 (6 bases). V lost 2 bases to trimming and J lost 6 bases, with 14 bases between them. The CDR3 extends over 15 amino acids. The germline CDR1 and CDR2 sequences are LGHNA and YSLEER. In nucleotides, the CDR3 is TGCGCCAGCAGCCAATCAGGGCGGGGCCTCAATGAGCAGTTCTTC. Its translation is CASSQSGRGLNEQFF.

The chain couples TRBV25-1 to TRBJ2-5, with 8 bases fitting TRBD2. Trimming removed 6 bases from V and 1 base from J; junction bases left unmatched: 7. Germline CDR1 and CDR2: MGHDK and SYGVNS. This CDR3 is 15 amino acids long. The chain's CDR3 is CASSRRTSPQETQYF. The CDR3 DNA follows: TGTGCCAGCAGCCGCCGGACTAGCCCCCAAGAGACCCAGTACTTC.

The chain carries TRBV7-9 and TRBJ2-2; 15 bases map to TRBD2. From germline, CDR1 is SEHNR and CDR2 FQNEAQ (reference sequence). V trimming: 4 bases; J trimming: 5 bases; junction bases outside the gene matches: 11. CDR3 length: 19 amino acids. CDR3 coding DNA: TGTGCCAGCAGCTCCTCGCGGACTAGCGGGGGGGCATCTACCGGGGAGCTGTTTTTT. Encoded protein: CASSSSRTSGGASTGELFF.

In this sample, this clone turned up a few times. This sequence joins TRBV7-6 and TRBJ1-2; 9 bases match TRBD1. Trimming cost V 5 bases and J 6 bases; bases outside gene matches: 4. In germline, CDR1 is SGHVS, CDR2 FNYEAQ. CDR3 length equals 13 residues. CDR3 amino acids: CASSPRTGDGYTF. The CDR3 DNA is TGTGCCAGCAGCCCGAGGACAGGGGATGGCTACACCTTC.

The chain couples TRBV7-8 to TRBJ2-5; 8 nucleotides match TRBD1. The DNA matches TRBJ2-7 better at its end, which makes the J call doubtful. There are 16 residues in the CDR3. Germline values: CDR1 SGHVS, CDR2 FQNEAQ. The DNA for the CDR3 is TGTGCCAGCAGCCCCGAAGGGGGGACGACAGGGGCCGAGCAGTACTTC. It translates to CASSPEGGTTGAEQYF.

J is TRBJ2-5 and V is TRBV5-1, with D unclear. The J call may be wrong; the DNA end is better matched by TRBJ2-7. Germline CDR1 and CDR2: SGHRS and YFSETQ. This CDR3 region has 11 residues. In DNA, the CDR3 is TGCGCCAGCAGCCGCAACTACGAGCAGTACTTC. Protein product: CASSRNYEQYF.

The gene calls are TRBV7-8 and TRBJ2-1; possible D gene TRBD1, 5 bases. Trimming removed 1 base from V and 7 bases from J, with 11 bases in between. Germline V CDR1 and CDR2: SGHVS, FQNEAQ. CDR3 length: 14 residues. The CDR3 sequence is CASSLGGGWNEQFF. As DNA, the CDR3 is TGTGCCAGCAGCTTAGGGGGCGGATGGAATGAGCAGTTCTTC.

This clone was seen only a few times. V is TRBV6-1 and J is TRBJ2-5, with 10 bases aligning to TRBD2. CDR3 size: 16 residues. V shed 1 base, J shed 2 bases, and the junction held 4 bases outside the gene matches. Germline-derived CDR1 and CDR2 are MNHNS and SASEGT. The CDR3 protein is CASSEGVSGGQETQYF. Here the CDR3 DNA reads TGTGCCAGCAGTGAAGGGGTTAGCGGGGGGCAAGAGACCCAGTACTTC.

V gene TRBV6-6 combines with J gene TRBJ2-7; 7 nucleotides agree with TRBD1. The CDR3 sequence is 15 residues long. Trimming removed 7 bases from V and 2 bases from J; junction bases left unmatched: 11. In germline, CDR1 is MNHNY, CDR2 SVGAGI (reference sequence). The CDR3 bases are TGTGCCAGCACCCGAGCCGGGACAGCAACCTACGAGCAGTACTTC. Translation: CASTRAGTATYEQYF.

V is TRBV10-3 and J is TRBJ2-7; D ambiguous. CDR3 length equals 14 residues. Germline V CDR1 and CDR2: ENHRY, SYGVKD. V dropped 6 bases and J dropped 7 bases, with 19 bases sitting between them. Here the CDR3 reads CAIRRQGSSREQYF. DNA for the CDR3: TGTGCCATCAGGAGACAAGGATCAAGTAGGGAGCAGTACTTC.

V usage is TRBV6-1 and J usage is TRBJ2-5; 8 bases agree with TRBD2. Trimming removed 8 bases from V and 4 bases from J; junction bases left unmatched: 9. The CDR3 is 14 amino acids. CDR1 is MNHNS, CDR2 SASEGT, per germline. Written as DNA, the CDR3 is TGTGCCAGCCCCCTTCCGGGACTAGTAGAGACCCAGTACTTC. This translates into CASPLPGLVETQYF.